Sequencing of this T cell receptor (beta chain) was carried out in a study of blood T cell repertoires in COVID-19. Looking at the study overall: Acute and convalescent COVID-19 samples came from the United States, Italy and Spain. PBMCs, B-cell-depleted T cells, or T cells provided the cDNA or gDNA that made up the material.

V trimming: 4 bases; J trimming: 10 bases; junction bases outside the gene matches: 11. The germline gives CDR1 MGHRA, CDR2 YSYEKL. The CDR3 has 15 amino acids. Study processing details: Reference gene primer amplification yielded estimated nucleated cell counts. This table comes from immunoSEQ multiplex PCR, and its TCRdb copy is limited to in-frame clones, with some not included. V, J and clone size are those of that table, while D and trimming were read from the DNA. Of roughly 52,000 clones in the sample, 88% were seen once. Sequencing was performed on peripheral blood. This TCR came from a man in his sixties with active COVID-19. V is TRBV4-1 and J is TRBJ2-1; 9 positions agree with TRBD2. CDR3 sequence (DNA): TGCGCCAGCAGCCTTAGCGGGGGCCGTTCAGGGGAGCAGTTCTTC. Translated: CASSLSGGRSGEQFF.